This T cell receptor (beta chain) is from a study of regulatory T cells in long-lasting Graves disease. Study-wide results and caveats: TCR diversity was lower in persistent than newly diagnosed Graves' disease. Sampling was limited to peripheral blood rather than thyroid tissue.

This clonotype was found many times. What it binds is not known. For TCR beta, libraries came from iRepertoire HTBI primers and Arm-PCR of CDR3 regions. TCRdb passed the multiplex PCR reads through MiXCR, listing each CDR3 protein once. The sample contains about half a million distinct CDR3 sequences, 12% of which appear only once. The time point denotes: newly diagnosed GD, antithyroid drugs for less than 3 months. RNA isolated from PBMCs was used to make the TCR library. Germline-derived CDR1 and CDR2 are LNHDA and SQIVND (reference sequence). The CDR3 runs to 15 residues. Trimming cost V 2 bases and J 7 bases; bases outside gene matches: 9. This sample also belongs to another study, concerning T cells in Graves' hyperthyroidism and ophthalmopathy. That paper states: Any patient presenting with uncontrolled infection, other autoimmune disease, pregnancy or lactation was left out. The TCR CDR3 was amplified in a first-round RT-PCR using the HTBI primer set.

Specimen: peripheral blood mononuclear cells (PBMCs), collected at new diagnosis, from a patient treated with antithyroid drugs. The sequence came from a woman in her 30s with Graves disease. This chain uses TRBV19 with TRBJ1-2; 8 positions agree with TRBD1. The CDR3: CASSITSTGDRGYTF. CDR3 DNA sequence: TGTGCCAGTAGTATAACTTCGACAGGGGACCGTGGCTACACCTTC.